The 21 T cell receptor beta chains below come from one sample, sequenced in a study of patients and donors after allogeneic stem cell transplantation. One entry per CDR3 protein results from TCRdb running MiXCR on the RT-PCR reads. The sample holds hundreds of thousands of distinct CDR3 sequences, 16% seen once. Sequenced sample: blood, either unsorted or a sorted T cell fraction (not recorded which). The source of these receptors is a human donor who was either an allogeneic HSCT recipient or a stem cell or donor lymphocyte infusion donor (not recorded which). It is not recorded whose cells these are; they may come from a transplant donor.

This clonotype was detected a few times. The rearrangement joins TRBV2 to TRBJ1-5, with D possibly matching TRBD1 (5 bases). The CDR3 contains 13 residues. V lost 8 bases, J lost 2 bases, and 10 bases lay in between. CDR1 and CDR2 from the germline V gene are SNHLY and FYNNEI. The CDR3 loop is CASGTDRNQPQHF. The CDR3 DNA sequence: TGTGCCAGCGGGACGGATCGCAATCAGCCCCAGCATTTT.

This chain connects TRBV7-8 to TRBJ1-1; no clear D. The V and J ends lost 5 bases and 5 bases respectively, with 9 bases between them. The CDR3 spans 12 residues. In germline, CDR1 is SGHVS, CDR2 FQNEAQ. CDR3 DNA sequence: TGTGCCAGCAGCATCGCACGTACTGAAGCTTTCTTT. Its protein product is CASSIARTEAFF.

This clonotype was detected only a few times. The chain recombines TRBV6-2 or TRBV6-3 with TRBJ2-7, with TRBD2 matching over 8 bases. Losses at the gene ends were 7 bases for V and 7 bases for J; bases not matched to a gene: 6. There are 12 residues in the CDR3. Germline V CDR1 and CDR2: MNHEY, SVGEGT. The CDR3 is CASMREVGEQYF. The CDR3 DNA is TGTGCCAGCATGCGGGAGGTTGGGGAGCAGTACTTC.

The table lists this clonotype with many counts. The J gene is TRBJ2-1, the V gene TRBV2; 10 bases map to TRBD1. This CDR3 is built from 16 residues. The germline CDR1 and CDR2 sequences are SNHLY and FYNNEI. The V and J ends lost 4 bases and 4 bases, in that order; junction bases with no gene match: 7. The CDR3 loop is CASSGRDRGWYNEQFF. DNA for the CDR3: TGTGCCAGCAGTGGACGGGACAGGGGTTGGTACAATGAGCAGTTCTTC.

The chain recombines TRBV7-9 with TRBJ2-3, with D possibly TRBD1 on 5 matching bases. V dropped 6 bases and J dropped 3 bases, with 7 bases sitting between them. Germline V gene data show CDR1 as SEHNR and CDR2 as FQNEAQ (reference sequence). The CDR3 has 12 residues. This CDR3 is CASRKGTDTQYF. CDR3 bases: TGTGCCAGCAGGAAGGGGACAGATACGCAGTATTTT.

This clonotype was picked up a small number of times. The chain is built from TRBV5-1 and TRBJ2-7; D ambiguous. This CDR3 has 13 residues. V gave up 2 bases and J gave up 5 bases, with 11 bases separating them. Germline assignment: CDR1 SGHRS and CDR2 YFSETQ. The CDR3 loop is CASSFDRVHEQYF. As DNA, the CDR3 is TGCGCCAGCAGCTTCGACCGAGTCCACGAGCAGTACTTC.

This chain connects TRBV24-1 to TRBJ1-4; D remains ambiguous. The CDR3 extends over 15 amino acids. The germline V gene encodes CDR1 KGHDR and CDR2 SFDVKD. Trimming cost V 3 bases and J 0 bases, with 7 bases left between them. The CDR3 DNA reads TGTGCCACCAGTGATAGACGTGCAACTAATGAAAAACTGTTTTTT. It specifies CATSDRRATNEKLFF.

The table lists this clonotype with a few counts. The CDR3 coding sequence is TGTGCCACCAGTGGTAAAAGGGTAGCCGGGGAGCTGTTTTTT. Its protein is CATSGKRVAGELFF. The rearrangement links TRBV24-1 to TRBJ2-2; unclear D gene. CDR1 is KGHDR, CDR2 SFDVKD, per germline. The CDR3 sequence is 14 residues long. Trimming removed 5 bases at V and 6 bases at J, with 12 bases between.

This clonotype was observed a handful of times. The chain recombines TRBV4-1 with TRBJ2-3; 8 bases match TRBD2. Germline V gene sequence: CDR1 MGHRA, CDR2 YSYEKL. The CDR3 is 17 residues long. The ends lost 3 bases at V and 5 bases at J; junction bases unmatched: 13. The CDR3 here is CASSQTLAGRVRDTQYF. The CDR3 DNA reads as TGCGCCAGCAGCCAGACCTTAGCGGGAAGGGTCCGAGATACGCAGTATTTT.

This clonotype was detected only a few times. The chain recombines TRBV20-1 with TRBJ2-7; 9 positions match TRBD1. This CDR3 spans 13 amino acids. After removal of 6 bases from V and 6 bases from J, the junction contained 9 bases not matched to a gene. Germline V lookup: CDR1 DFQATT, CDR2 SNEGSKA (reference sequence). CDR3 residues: CSAQGTGTGEQYF. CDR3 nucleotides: TGCAGTGCCCAGGGGACAGGGACAGGCGAGCAGTACTTC.

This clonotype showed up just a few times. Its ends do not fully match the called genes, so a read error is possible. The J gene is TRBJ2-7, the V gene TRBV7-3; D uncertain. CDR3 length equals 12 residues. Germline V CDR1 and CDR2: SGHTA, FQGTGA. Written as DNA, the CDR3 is TGTGCCAGCAGCAGCTACAAGGACCCTCACCACTTC. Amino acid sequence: CASSSYKDPHHF.

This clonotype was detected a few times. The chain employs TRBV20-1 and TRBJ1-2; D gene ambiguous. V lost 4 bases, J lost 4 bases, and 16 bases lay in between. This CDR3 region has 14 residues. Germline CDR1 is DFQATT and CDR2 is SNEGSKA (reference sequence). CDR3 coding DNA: TGCAGTGCTATGCCGGCAGGCATCGCCTATGGCTACACCTTC. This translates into CSAMPAGIAYGYTF.

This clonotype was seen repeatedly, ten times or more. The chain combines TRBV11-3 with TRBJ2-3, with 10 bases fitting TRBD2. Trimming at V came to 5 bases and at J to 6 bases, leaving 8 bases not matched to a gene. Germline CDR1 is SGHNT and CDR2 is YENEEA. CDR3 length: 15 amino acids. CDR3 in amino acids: CASSPDPTSGDTQYF. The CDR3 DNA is TGTGCCAGCAGCCCGGATCCGACTAGCGGGGATACGCAGTATTTT.

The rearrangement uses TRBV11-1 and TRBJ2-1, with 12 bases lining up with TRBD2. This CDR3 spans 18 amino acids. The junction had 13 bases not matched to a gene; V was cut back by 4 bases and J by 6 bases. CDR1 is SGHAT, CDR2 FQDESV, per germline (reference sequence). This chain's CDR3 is CASSSGTPGTSGPNEQFF. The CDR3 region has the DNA TGTGCCAGCAGCTCCGGGACTCCCGGGACTAGCGGGCCCAATGAGCAGTTCTTC.

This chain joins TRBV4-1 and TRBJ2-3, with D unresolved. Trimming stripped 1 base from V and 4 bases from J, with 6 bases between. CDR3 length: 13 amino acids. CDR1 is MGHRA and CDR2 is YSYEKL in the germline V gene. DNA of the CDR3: TGCGCCAGCAGCCAAGTAAGTCCAGATACGCAGTATTTT. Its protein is CASSQVSPDTQYF.

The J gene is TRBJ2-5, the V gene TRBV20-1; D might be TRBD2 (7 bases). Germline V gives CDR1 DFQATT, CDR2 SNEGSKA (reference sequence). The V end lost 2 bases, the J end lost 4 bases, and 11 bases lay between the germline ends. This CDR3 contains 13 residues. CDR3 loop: CSARTGRGETQYF. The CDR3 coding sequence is TGCAGTGCTAGAACAGGGAGGGGAGAGACCCAGTACTTC.

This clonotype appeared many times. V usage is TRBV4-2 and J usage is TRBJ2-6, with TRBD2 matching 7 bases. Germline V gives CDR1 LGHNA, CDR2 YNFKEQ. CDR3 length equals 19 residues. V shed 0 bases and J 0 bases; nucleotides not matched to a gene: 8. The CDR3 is CASSQDPGLVGSGANVLTF. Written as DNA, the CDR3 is TGTGCCAGCAGCCAAGATCCAGGACTAGTTGGCTCTGGGGCCAACGTCCTGACTTTC.

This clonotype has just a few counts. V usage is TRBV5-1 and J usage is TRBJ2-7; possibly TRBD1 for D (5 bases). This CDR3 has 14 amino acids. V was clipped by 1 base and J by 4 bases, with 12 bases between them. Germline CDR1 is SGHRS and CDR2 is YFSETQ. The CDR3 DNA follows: TGCGCCAGCAGCTTGAGTGGGCAGGGATACGAGCAGTACTTC. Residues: CASSLSGQGYEQYF.

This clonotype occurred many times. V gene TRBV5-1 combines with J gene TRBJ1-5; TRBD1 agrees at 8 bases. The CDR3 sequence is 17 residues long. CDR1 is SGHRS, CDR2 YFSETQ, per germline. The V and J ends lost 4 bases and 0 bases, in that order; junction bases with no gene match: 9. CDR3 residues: CASSPGTGDYSNQPQHF. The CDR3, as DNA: TGCGCCAGCAGCCCGGGGACAGGCGATTATAGCAATCAGCCCCAGCATTTT. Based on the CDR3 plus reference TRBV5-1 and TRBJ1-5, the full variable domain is KAGVTQTPRYLIKTRGQQVTLSCSPISGHRSVSWYQQTPGQGLQFLFEYFSETQRNKGNFPGRFSGRQFSNSRSEMNVSTLELGDSALYLCASSPGTGDYSNQPQHFGDGTRLSIL.

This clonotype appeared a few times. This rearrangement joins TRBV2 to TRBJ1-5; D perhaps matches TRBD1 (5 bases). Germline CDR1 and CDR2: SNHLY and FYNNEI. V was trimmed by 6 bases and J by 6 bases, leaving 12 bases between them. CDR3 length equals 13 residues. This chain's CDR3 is CASRVRVRQPQHF. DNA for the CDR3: TGTGCCAGCAGGGTCAGGGTTCGTCAGCCCCAGCATTTT.

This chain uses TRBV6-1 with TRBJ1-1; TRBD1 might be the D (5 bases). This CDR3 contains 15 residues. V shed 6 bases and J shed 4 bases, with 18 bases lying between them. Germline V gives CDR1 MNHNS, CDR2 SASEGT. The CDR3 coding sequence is TGTGCCAGCAGCCACCCCGTAGGGGCGGCCACTGAAGCTTTCTTT. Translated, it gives CASSHPVGAATEAFF.